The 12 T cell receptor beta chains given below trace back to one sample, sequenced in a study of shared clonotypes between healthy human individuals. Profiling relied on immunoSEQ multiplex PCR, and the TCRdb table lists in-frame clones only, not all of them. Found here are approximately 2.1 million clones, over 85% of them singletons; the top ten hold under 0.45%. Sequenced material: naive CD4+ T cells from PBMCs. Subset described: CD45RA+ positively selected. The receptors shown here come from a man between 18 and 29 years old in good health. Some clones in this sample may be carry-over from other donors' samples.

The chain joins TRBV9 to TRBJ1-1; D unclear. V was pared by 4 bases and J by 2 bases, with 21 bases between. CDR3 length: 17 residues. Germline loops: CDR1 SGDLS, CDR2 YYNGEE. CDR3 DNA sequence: TGTGCCAGCAGCCCAACTCGCGGGGTCGACCCAAACACTGAAGCTTTCTTT. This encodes CASSPTRGVDPNTEAFF.

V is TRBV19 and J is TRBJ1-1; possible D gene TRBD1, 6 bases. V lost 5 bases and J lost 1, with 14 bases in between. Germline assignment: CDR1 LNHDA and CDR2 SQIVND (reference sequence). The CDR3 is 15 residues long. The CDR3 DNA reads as TGTGCCAGTAGTCCTCCCACAGGGCCGAACACTGAAGCTTTCTTT. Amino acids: CASSPPTGPNTEAFF.

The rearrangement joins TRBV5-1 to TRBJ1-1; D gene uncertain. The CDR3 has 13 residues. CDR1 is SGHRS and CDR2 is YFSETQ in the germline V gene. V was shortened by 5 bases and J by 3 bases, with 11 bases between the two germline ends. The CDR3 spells CASRRSADTEAFF. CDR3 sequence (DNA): TGCGCCAGCAGGCGGTCAGCCGACACTGAAGCTTTCTTT.

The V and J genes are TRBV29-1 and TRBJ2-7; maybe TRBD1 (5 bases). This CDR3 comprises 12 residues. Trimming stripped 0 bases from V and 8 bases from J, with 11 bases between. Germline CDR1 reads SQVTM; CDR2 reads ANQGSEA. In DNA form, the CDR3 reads TGCAGCGTTGAAGATCAGCAGGGCAAGCAGTACTTC. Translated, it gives CSVEDQQGKQYF.

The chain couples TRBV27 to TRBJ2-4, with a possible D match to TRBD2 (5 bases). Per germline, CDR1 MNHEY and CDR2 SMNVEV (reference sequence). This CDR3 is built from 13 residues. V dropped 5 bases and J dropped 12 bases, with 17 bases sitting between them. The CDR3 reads CASSHGLYRHQYF. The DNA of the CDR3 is TGTGCCAGCAGTCACGGACTGTATCGCCATCAGTACTTC.

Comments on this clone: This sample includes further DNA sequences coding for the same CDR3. CDR3 in amino acids: CASRRDSNYGYTF. Written as DNA, the CDR3 is TGTGCCAGCAGACGGGACAGTAACTATGGCTACACCTTC. The chain combines TRBV6-5 with TRBJ1-2; 7 bases agree with TRBD1. Germline loops: CDR1 MNHEY, CDR2 SVGAGI. The CDR3 contains 13 residues. The trim removed 6 bases at V and 1 base at J, leaving 2 bases unmatched.

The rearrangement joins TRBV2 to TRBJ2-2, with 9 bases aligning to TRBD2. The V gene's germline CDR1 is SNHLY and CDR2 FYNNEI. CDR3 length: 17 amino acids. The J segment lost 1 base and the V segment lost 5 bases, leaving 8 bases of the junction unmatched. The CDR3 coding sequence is TGTGCCAGCAGTTATAATCCAGCGGGAGGGAACACCGGGGAGCTGTTTTTT. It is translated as CASSYNPAGGNTGELFF.

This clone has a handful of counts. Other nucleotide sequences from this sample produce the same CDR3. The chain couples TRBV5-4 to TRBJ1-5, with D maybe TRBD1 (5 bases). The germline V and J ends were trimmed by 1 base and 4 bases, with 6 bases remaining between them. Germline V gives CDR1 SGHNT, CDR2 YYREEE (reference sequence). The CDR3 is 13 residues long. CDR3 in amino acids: CASSLWGNQPQHF. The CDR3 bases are TGTGCCAGCAGCTTGTGGGGGAATCAGCCCCAGCATTTT.

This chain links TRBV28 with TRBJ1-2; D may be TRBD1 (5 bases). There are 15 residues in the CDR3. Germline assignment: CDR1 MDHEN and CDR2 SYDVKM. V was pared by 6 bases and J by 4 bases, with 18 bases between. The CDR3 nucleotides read TGTGCCAGCAGACGGCAGGGAGGCGGTGCCTATGGCTACACCTTC. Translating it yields CASRRQGGGAYGYTF.

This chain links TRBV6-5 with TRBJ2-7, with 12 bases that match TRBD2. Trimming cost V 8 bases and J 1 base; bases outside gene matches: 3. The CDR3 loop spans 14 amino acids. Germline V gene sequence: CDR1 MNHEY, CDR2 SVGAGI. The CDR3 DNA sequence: TGTGCCAGCGCCGGGACTAGCGGGTCCTACGAGCAGTACTTC. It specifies CASAGTSGSYEQYF.

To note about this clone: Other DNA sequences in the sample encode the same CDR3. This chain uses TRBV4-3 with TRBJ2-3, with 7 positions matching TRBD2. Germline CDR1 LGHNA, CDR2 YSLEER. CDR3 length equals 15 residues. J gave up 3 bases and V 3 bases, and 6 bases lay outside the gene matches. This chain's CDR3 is CASSQGGGRTDTQYF. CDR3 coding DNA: TGCGCCAGCAGCCAGGGGGGGGGTCGGACAGATACGCAGTATTTT.

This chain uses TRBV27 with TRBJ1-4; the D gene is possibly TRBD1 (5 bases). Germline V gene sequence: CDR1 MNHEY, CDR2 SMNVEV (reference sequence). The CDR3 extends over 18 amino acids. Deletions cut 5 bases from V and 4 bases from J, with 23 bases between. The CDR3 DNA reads TGTGCCAGCAGTCCCGCCTTCGATGCCGGGACGGTTAATGAAAAACTGTTTTTT. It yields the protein CASSPAFDAGTVNEKLFF.